These T cell receptor beta chains were read from a single sample in a study of T cell responses to AZD1222 COVID-19 vaccine. The assay was immunoSEQ multiplex PCR, and TCRdb's table has in-frame clones only and misses some. The sample records 100,000 to 150,000 clones, about 89% being singletons. Sequencing used peripheral blood, obtained on day 0 of AZD1222 vaccination. Receptors originate from an adult in good health. Each CDR3 is given with its conserved first and last residue. The D gene is left open where the match is weak. Not every row has a clone size; where given, it reads once, few, many or a size class.

v_call	clone_size	j_call	d_call	cdr3_aa	cdr3_nt
TRBV6-2/TRBV6-3	-	TRBJ1-3	-	CASSYDPSAGNTIYF	TGTGCCAGCAGTTACGATCCCTCGGCTGGAAACACCATATATTTT
TRBV30	-	TRBJ2-1	-	CAWARIQGSSYNEQFF	TGTGCCTGGGCCAGAATCCAGGGGAGCTCCTACAATGAGCAGTTCTTC
TRBV2	-	TRBJ1-4	-	CASGLTNEKLFF	TGTGCCAGCGGTTTAACTAATGAAAAACTGTTTTTT
TRBV21-1	-	TRBJ1-6	-	CASTTSTGNNSPLHF	TGTGCCAGCACCACTTCGACAGGGAATAATTCACCCCTCCACTTT
TRBV2	-	TRBJ2-2	TRBD2	CASSDHRGGSNTGELFF	TGTGCCAGCAGCGACCACCGGGGGGGGTCGAACACCGGGGAGCTGTTTTTT
TRBV7-8	-	TRBJ1-5	TRBD1	CASSDHRGLINQPQHF	TGTGCCAGCAGCGACCACAGGGGGCTGATTAATCAGCCCCAGCATTTT
TRBV7-9	-	TRBJ1-4	TRBD1	CASSSLRTGGEGEKLFF	TGTGCCAGCAGCTCACTCAGGACAGGGGGGGAAGGAGAAAAACTGTTTTTT
TRBV7-9	-	TRBJ2-7	-	CASSRATSAEQYF	TGTGCCAGCAGCAGGGCCACGTCGGCCGAGCAGTACTTC
TRBV10-2	-	TRBJ2-1	-	CASSDTNGAYNEQFF	TGCGCCAGCAGTGACACGAATGGCGCGTACAATGAGCAGTTCTTC
TRBV7-6	-	TRBJ1-1	-	CASSPGRGTEAFF	TGTGCCAGCAGCCCGGGTCGGGGTACTGAAGCTTTCTTT
TRBV5-6	-	TRBJ1-2	-	CASSLAPKGYTF	TGTGCCAGCAGCTTGGCCCCGAAAGGCTACACCTTC
TRBV11-3	-	TRBJ2-7	-	CASSPRLVSGNEQYF	TGTGCCAGCAGCCCGAGACTAGTCTCGGGGAACGAGCAGTACTTC
TRBV7-2	-	TRBJ2-7	-	CASSPVAGSYEQYF	TGTGCCAGCAGCCCGGTAGCAGGGTCCTACGAGCAGTACTTC
TRBV2	-	TRBJ2-7	-	CASSPGLSYPPPYEQYF	TGTGCCAGCAGCCCCGGACTTTCCTACCCCCCCCCTTACGAGCAGTACTTC
TRBV19	-	TRBJ2-2	TRBD2	CASSIGGRLAGIPYTGELFF	TGTGCCAGTAGTATAGGGGGCAGGCTAGCGGGAATCCCATACACCGGGGAGCTGTTTTTT
TRBV6-5	-	TRBJ2-5	TRBD2	CASSRTSGGETQYF	TGTGCCAGCAGCAGGACTAGCGGAGGGGAGACCCAGTACTTC
TRBV2	-	TRBJ2-1	-	CASSEESLRSSYNEQFF	TGTGCCAGCAGTGAAGAGTCCCTGCGGAGCTCCTACAATGAGCAGTTCTTC
TRBV10-3	-	TRBJ2-7	-	CAISELGAEQYF	TGTGCCATCAGTGAGTTAGGGGCCGAGCAGTACTTC
TRBV6-2/TRBV6-3	few	TRBJ2-7	TRBD1	CASSPQGQEDLEQYF	TGTGCCAGCAGTCCACAAGGACAGGAGGATCTCGAGCAGTACTTC
TRBV6-4	-	TRBJ2-2	TRBD2	CASSRGTSGSTGELFF	TGTGCCAGCAGCCGTGGGACTAGCGGGAGTACCGGGGAGCTGTTTTTT
TRBV6-5	-	TRBJ1-3	TRBD1	CASSYSDRRSGNTIYF	TGTGCCAGCAGTTACTCGGACAGGCGCTCTGGAAACACCATATATTTT
TRBV5-1	few	TRBJ2-7	-	CASRPTGFYEQYF	TGCGCCAGTCGCCCGACAGGTTTCTACGAGCAGTACTTC
TRBV28	-	TRBJ2-6	-	CASSFAGANVLTF	TGTGCCAGCAGTTTCGCTGGGGCCAACGTCCTGACTTTC
TRBV6-4	-	TRBJ2-2	TRBD2	CASSDSSGTGELFF	TGTGCCAGCAGTGACTCTAGCGGGACCGGGGAGCTGTTTTTT
TRBV27	-	TRBJ2-7	TRBD1	CASSLLTGAYEQYF	TGTGCCAGCAGTTTACTGACAGGGGCCTACGAGCAGTACTTC
TRBV7-2	-	TRBJ1-2	TRBD1	CASSLLGQGNYGYTF	TGTGCCAGCAGCTTACTGGGACAGGGTAACTATGGCTACACCTTC
TRBV2	-	TRBJ1-2	TRBD1	CASSGTGQVYGYTF	TGTGCCAGCTCGGGGACAGGGCAAGTCTATGGCTACACCTTC
TRBV23-1	-	TRBJ2-5	-	CASRPPASRETQYF	TGCGCCAGCAGGCCCCCTGCTAGCCGGGAGACCCAGTACTTC
TRBV4-3	-	TRBJ1-2	-	CASSQEYREVGYTF	TGCGCCAGCAGCCAAGAATACAGGGAGGTTGGCTACACCTTC
TRBV7-8	-	TRBJ2-1	TRBD2	CASSLLRGLAGSSYNEQFF	TGTGCCAGCAGCTTACTGAGAGGGCTAGCGGGGTCTTCCTACAATGAGCAGTTCTTC
TRBV2	once	TRBJ1-1	-	CAKGGATEAFF	TGTGCCAAAGGGGGGGCTACTGAAGCTTTCTTT
TRBV28	-	TRBJ1-1	-	CASTGNTEAFF	TGTGCCAGCACCGGGAACACTGAAGCTTTCTTT
TRBV25-1	-	TRBJ1-2	-	CASSDRVSGGYTF	TGTGCCAGCAGTGACAGGGTGTCTGGTGGCTACACCTTC
TRBV14	-	TRBJ2-3	-	CASSQAPTDTQYF	TGTGCCAGCAGCCAGGCGCCCACAGATACGCAGTATTTT
TRBV12-3/TRBV12-4	-	TRBJ2-5	-	CASGSVLETQYF	TGTGCCAGCGGTAGTGTTCTGGAGACCCAGTACTTC
TRBV11-2	-	TRBJ2-1	TRBD1	CASSLDSFRTGVGNEQFF	TGTGCCAGCAGCTTAGATTCCTTCCGGACAGGGGTCGGCAATGAGCAGTTCTTC
TRBV28	-	TRBJ1-2	-	CASSHPGENYGYTF	TGTGCCAGCAGTCATCCGGGGGAGAACTATGGCTACACCTTC
TRBV2	-	TRBJ1-1	-	CASSTPFTLYTEAFF	TGTGCCAGCAGCACCCCCTTTACACTATACACTGAAGCTTTCTTT
TRBV19	-	TRBJ2-1	-	CASSGVGRGPTRSEQFF	TGTGCCAGTAGTGGGGTAGGGAGGGGGCCTACTAGGTCTGAGCAGTTCTTC
TRBV5-4	-	TRBJ2-5	-	CASSLGVEKETQYF	TGTGCCAGCAGCTTGGGTGTCGAGAAAGAGACCCAGTACTTC
TRBV18	-	TRBJ1-3	TRBD1	CASSPWDRPWDTIYF	TGTGCCAGCTCACCATGGGACAGGCCTTGGGACACCATATATTTT
TRBV21-1	-	TRBJ2-7	-	CASSTRTSGRAHEQYF	TGTGCCAGCAGCACCCGGACTAGCGGGAGGGCTCACGAGCAGTACTTC
TRBV5-8	-	TRBJ1-6	-	CASSLQQANSPLHF	TGTGCCAGCAGCTTGCAGCAGGCGAATTCACCCCTCCACTTT
TRBV10-3	-	TRBJ2-1	TRBD2	CAISHNGTSFNEQFF	TGTGCCATCAGCCACAACGGGACTAGTTTCAATGAGCAGTTCTTC
TRBV9	-	TRBJ1-3	-	CASSVGGGAAGNTIYF	TGTGCCAGCAGCGTAGGTGGAGGGGCAGCGGGAAACACCATATATTTT
TRBV11-1	-	TRBJ2-7	-	CASSSSRVTPSYEQYF	TGTGCCAGCAGCTCGTCGAGGGTGACCCCCTCCTACGAGCAGTACTTC
TRBV6-5	-	TRBJ2-3	-	CASSYGSESTDTQYF	TGTGCCAGCAGTTACGGTAGCGAAAGCACAGATACGCAGTATTTT
TRBV24-1	-	TRBJ1-2	-	CATSDYPRFEGYTF	TGTGCCACCAGTGATTACCCGCGATTCGAAGGCTACACCTTC
TRBV19	-	TRBJ2-7	TRBD1	CASSMNRGDEQYF	TGTGCCAGTAGTATGAACAGGGGGGACGAGCAGTACTTC
TRBV27	-	TRBJ2-7	-	CASNRVGVNEQYF	TGTGCCAGCAACAGGGTAGGCGTTAATGAGCAGTACTTC
TRBV12-3/TRBV12-4	-	TRBJ1-1	-	CASSFGRVTEAFF	TGTGCCAGCAGTTTCGGACGGGTCACTGAAGCTTTCTTT
TRBV3-1/TRBV3-2	once	TRBJ1-4	-	CASSQDGNGEKLFF	TGTGCCAGCAGCCAAGATGGGAACGGAGAAAAACTGTTTTTT
TRBV12-3/TRBV12-4	-	TRBJ2-7	-	CASSLAVFYEQYF	TGTGCCAGCAGCTTGGCGGTCTTCTACGAGCAGTACTTC
TRBV6-5	-	TRBJ2-1	-	CASSYRTTYYNEQFF	TGTGCCAGCAGTTACCGGACCACCTACTACAATGAGCAGTTCTTC
TRBV27	-	TRBJ1-1	-	CASSMRLDRTRLNTEAFF	TGTGCCAGCAGTATGAGGTTAGACAGGACAAGACTGAACACTGAAGCTTTCTTT